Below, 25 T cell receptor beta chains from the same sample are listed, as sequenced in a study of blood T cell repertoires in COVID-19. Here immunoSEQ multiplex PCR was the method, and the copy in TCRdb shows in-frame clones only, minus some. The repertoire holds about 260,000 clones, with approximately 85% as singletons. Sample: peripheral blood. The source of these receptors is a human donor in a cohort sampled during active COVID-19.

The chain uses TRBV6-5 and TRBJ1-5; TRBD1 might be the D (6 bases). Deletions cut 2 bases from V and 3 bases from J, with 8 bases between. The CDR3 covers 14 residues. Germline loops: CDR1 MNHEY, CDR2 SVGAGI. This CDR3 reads CASSYQGSNQPQHF. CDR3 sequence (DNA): TGTGCCAGCAGTTACCAGGGGTCCAATCAGCCCCAGCATTTT.

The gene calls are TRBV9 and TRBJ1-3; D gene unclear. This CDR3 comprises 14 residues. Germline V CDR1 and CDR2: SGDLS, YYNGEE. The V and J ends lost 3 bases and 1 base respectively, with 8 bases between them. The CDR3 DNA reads TGTGCCAGCAGCGATGGGGAGTCTGGAAACACCATATATTTT. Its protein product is CASSDGESGNTIYF. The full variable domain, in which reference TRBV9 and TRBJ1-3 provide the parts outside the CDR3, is DSGVTQTPKHLITATGQRVTLRCSPRSGDLSVYWYQQSLDQGLQFLIQYYNGEERAKGNILERFSAQQFPDLHSELNLSSLELGDSALYFCASSDGESGNTIYFGEGSWLTVV.

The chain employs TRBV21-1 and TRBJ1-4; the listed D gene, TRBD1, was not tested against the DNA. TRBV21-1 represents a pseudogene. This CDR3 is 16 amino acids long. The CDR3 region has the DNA TGTGCCAGCAGCGAGGGGGCGCCCCGAGGTAATGAAAAACTGTTTTTT. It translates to CASSEGAPRGNEKLFF.

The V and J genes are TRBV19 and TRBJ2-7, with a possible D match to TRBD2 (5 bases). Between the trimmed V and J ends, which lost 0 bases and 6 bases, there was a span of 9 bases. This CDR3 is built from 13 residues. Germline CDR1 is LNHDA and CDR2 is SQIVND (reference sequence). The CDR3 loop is CASSIEGVGEQYF. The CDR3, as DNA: TGTGCCAGTAGTATAGAGGGAGTAGGCGAGCAGTACTTC.

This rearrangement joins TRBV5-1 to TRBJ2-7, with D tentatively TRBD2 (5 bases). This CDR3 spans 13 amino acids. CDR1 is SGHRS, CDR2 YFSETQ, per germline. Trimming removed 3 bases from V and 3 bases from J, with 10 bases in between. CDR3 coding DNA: TGCGCCAGCAGCTGGGATAGCGACTACGAGCAGTACTTC. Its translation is CASSWDSDYEQYF.

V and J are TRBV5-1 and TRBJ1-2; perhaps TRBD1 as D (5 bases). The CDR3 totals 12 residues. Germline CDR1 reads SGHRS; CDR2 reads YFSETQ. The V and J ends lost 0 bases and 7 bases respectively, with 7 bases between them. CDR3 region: CASSLDRGGYTF. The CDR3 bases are TGCGCCAGCAGCTTGGATAGGGGTGGCTACACCTTC. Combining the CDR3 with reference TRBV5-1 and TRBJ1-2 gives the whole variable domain KAGVTQTPRYLIKTRGQQVTLSCSPISGHRSVSWYQQTPGQGLQFLFEYFSETQRNKGNFPGRFSGRQFSNSRSEMNVSTLELGDSALYLCASSLDRGGYTFGSGTRLTVV.

The CDR3 here is CASSWDRGSEQYF. In DNA, the CDR3 is TGTGCCAGCAGTTGGGACAGGGGTTCCGAGCAGTACTTC. V gene TRBV27 combines with J gene TRBJ2-7, with 10 nucleotides matching TRBD1. Germline CDR1 is MNHEY and CDR2 is SMNVEV (reference sequence). J lost 6 bases, V lost 4 bases, and 3 bases had no gene match. The CDR3 contains 13 residues.

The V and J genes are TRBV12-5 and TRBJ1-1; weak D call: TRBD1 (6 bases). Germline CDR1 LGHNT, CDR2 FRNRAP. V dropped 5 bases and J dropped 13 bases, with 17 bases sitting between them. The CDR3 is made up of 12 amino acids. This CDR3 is CASGPVQGGYFF. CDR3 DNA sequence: TGTGCTAGTGGTCCCGTACAGGGAGGGTATTTCTTT. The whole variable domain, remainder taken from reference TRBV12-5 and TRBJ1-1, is DARVTQTPRHKVTEMGQEVTMRCQPILGHNTVFWYRQTMMQGLELLAYFRNRAPLDDSGMPKDRFSAEMPDATLATLKIQPSEPRDSAVYFCASGPVQGGYFFGQGTRLTVV.

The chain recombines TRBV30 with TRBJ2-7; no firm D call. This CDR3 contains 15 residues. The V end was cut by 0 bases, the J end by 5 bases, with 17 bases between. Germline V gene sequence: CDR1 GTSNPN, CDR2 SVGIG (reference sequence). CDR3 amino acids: CAWSVSTVFGDEQYF. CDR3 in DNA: TGTGCCTGGAGTGTCTCGACCGTTTTTGGAGACGAGCAGTACTTC. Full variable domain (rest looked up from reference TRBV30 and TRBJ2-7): SQTIHQWPATLVQPVGSPLSLECTVEGTSNPNLYWYRQAAGRGLQLLFYSVGIGQISSEVPQNLSASRPQDRQFILSSKKLLLSDSGFYLCAWSVSTVFGDEQYFGPGTRLTVT.

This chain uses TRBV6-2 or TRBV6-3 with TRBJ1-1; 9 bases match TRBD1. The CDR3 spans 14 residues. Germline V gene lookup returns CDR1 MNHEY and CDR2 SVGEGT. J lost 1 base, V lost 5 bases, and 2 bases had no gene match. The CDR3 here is CASSGQGRNTEAFF. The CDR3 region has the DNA TGTGCCAGCAGTGGACAGGGGAGGAACACTGAAGCTTTCTTT.

Written as DNA, the CDR3 is TGTGCCAGCAGCCATAGGACTAGCGGCTACGAGCAGTACTTC. Its protein product is CASSHRTSGYEQYF. The chain uses TRBV5-4 and TRBJ2-7, with TRBD2 matching over 10 bases. V shed 4 bases and J 3 bases; nucleotides not matched to a gene: 4. The CDR3 covers 14 residues. Looked up from germline, CDR1 is SGHNT and CDR2 is YYREEE (reference sequence).

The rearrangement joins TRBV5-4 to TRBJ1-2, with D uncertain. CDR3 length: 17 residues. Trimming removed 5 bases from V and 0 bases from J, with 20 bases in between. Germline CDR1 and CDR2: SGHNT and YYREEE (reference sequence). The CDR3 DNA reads TGTGCCAGCAGTCCCGCACCGGGGTCGTTGGCTAACTATGGCTACACCTTC. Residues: CASSPAPGSLANYGYTF.

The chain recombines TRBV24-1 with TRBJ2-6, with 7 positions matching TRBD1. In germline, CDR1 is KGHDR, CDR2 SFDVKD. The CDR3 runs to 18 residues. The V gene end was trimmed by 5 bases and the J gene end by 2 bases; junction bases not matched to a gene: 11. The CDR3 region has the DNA TGTGCCACCAGTGGTCGACAGGGAAAAGATACTGGGGCCAACGTCCTGACTTTC. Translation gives CATSGRQGKDTGANVLTF.

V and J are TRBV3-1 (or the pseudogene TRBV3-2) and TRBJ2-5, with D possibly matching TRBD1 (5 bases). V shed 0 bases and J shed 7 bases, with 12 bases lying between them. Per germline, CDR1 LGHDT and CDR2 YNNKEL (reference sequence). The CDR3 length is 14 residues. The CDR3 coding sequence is TGTGCCAGCAGCCAAGATAGAGACAGTGGGACCCAGTACTTC. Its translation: CASSQDRDSGTQYF.

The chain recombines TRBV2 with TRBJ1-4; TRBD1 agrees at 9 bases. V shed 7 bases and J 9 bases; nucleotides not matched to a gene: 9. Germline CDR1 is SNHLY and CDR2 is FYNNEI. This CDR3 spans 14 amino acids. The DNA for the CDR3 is TGTGCCAGCAAGCGGGACAGGGACGGGAAAAAACTGTTTTTT. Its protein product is CASKRDRDGKKLFF.

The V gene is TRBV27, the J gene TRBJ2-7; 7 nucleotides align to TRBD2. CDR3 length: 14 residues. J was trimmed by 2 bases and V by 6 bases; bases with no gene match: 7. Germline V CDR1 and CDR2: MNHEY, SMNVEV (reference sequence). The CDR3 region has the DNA TGTGCCAGCAGCCCCAGCGGGAAGCCCTACGAGCAGTACTTC. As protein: CASSPSGKPYEQYF.

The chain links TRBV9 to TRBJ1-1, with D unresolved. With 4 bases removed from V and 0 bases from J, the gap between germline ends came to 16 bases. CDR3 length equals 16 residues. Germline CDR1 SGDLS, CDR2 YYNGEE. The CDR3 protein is CASSPDHLPMNTEAFF. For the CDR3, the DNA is TGTGCCAGCAGCCCAGATCACCTCCCCATGAACACTGAAGCTTTCTTT.

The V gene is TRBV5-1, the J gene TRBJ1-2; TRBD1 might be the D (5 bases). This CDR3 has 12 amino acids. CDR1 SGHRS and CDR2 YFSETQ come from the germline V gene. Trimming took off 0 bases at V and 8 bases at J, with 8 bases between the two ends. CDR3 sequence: CASSLVRGGYTF. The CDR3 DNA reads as TGCGCCAGCAGCTTGGTCCGGGGGGGCTACACCTTC. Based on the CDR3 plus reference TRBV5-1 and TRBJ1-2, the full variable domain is KAGVTQTPRYLIKTRGQQVTLSCSPISGHRSVSWYQQTPGQGLQFLFEYFSETQRNKGNFPGRFSGRQFSNSRSEMNVSTLELGDSALYLCASSLVRGGYTFGSGTRLTVV.

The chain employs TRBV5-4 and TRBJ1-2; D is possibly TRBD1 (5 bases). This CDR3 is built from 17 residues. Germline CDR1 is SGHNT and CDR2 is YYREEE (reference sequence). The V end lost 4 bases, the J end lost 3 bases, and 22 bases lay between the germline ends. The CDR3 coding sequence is TGTGCCAGCAGCCCCTACAGACCGAACAGGCTGGACTATGGCTACACCTTC. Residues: CASSPYRPNRLDYGYTF.

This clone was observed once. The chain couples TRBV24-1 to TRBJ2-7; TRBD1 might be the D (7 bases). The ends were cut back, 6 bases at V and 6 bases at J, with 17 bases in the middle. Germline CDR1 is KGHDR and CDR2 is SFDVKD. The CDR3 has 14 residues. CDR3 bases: TGTGCCACCAGTTCCCGCAGGGGGGCATCCGAGCAGTACTTC. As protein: CATSSRRGASEQYF.

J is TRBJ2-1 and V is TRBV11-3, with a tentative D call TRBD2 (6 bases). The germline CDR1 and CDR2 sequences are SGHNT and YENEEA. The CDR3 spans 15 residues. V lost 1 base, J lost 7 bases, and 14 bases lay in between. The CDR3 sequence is CASSLGGGRLNEQFF. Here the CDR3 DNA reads TGTGCCAGCAGCTTAGGGGGAGGCCGTCTTAATGAGCAGTTCTTC.

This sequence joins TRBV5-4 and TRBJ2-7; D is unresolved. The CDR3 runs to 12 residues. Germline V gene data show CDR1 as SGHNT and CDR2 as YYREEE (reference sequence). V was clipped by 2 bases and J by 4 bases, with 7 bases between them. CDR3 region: CASSFHGYEQYF. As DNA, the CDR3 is TGTGCCAGCAGCTTCCACGGTTACGAGCAGTACTTC. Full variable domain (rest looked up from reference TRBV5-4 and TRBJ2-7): ETGVTQSPTHLIKTRGQQVTLRCSSQSGHNTVSWYQQALGQGPQFIFQYYREEENGRGNFPPRFSGLQFPNYSSELNVNALELDDSALYLCASSFHGYEQYFGPGTRLTVT.

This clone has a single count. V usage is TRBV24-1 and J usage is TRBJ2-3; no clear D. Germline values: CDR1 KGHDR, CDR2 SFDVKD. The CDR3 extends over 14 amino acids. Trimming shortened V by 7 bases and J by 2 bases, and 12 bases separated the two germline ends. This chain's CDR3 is CATRGRQFTDTQYF. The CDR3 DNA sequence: TGTGCCACCAGGGGCAGGCAATTCACAGATACGCAGTATTTT.

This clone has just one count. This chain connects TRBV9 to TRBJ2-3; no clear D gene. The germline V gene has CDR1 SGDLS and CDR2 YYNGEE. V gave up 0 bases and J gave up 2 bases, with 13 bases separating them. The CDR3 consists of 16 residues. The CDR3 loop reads CASSVVGSLVTDTQYF. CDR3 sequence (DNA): TGTGCCAGCAGCGTAGTAGGTTCTCTAGTCACAGATACGCAGTATTTT.

The CDR3 nucleotides read TGTGCCAGCAGTTCTTACTACGAGCAGTACTTC. Protein sequence: CASSSYYEQYF. The chain employs TRBV12-3 or TRBV12-4 and TRBJ2-7, with D hard to call. CDR3 length equals 11 residues. Trimming cost V 4 bases and J 3 bases, with 4 bases left between them.